The rows below give T cell receptor beta chains drawn from one sample of a study of blood T cell repertoires in COVID-19. Clones were read by immunoSEQ multiplex PCR, and TCRdb kept only the in-frame ones, dropping some. The sample carries some 69,000 clones, approximately 89% recorded once. Sequencing was performed on peripheral blood. The receptors stem from a woman aged 50 to 65 with active COVID-19. CDR3s leave out the opening cysteine and the closing phenylalanine or tryptophan. A D gene is named only where the DNA matches it firmly.

D: -
J: TRBJ2-1
V: TRBV19
CDR3: ASRAGPTYNEQF

D: -
J: TRBJ2-3
V: TRBV15
CDR3: ATSTLGSTDTQY

D: -
J: TRBJ2-6
V: TRBV6-1
CDR3: ASSEGTDSVSGANVLT

D: -
J: TRBJ2-5
V: TRBV28
CDR3: ASSPSTETQY

D: -
J: TRBJ2-7
V: TRBV11-3
CDR3: ASAARGSYEQY

D: -
J: TRBJ2-5
V: TRBV7-9
CDR3: ASNVGLLETQY

D: TRBD1
J: TRBJ1-1
V: TRBV7-9
CDR3: ASSSGTAMNTEAF

D: TRBD2
J: TRBJ2-1
V: TRBV7-3
CDR3: ASSPPTSGRGEQF

D: TRBD1
J: TRBJ1-6
V: TRBV13
CDR3: ASAAQGGNSPLH

D: -
J: TRBJ2-3
V: TRBV5-4
CDR3: ASSLGRPNRISTDTQY

D: TRBD2
J: TRBJ2-5
V: TRBV3-1/TRBV3-2
CDR3: ASSQEALAGVETQY

D: TRBD2
J: TRBJ2-5
V: TRBV14
CDR3: ASSQLAGQETQY

D: TRBD2
J: TRBJ2-3
V: TRBV5-8
CDR3: ASSSGRGGRSTDTQY

D: TRBD2
J: TRBJ2-3
V: TRBV27
CDR3: ASSVLAGGPDTQY

D: TRBD1
J: TRBJ1-5
V: TRBV28
CDR3: ASSRGDSGNQPQH

D: -
J: TRBJ2-3
V: TRBV19
CDR3: ATRRRDTDTQY

D: TRBD1
J: TRBJ2-2
V: TRBV9
CDR3: ASTRQGAVTGELF

D: TRBD1
J: TRBJ1-2
V: TRBV6-1
CDR3: ASSESQGADGYT

D: -
J: TRBJ2-1
V: TRBV28
CDR3: ASSSGRSMWEQF

D: TRBD2
J: TRBJ2-1
V: TRBV18
CDR3: ASSPPAGNNEQF

D: TRBD2
J: TRBJ2-1
V: TRBV2
CDR3: ASSQGLAGNNEQF

D: TRBD1
J: TRBJ2-5
V: TRBV29-1
CDR3: SVDGETGGGETQY

D: -
J: TRBJ1-2
V: TRBV28
CDR3: ASSSPQGIYGYT

D: -
J: TRBJ2-5
V: TRBV7-8
CDR3: ASSLVGGAAPETQY

D: TRBD2
J: TRBJ2-5
V: TRBV15
CDR3: ATSRDAPIALAGYQETQY

D: TRBD1
J: TRBJ1-2
V: TRBV19
CDR3: ASSVQGPRAGYT

D: TRBD2
J: TRBJ2-5
V: TRBV11-3
CDR3: ASSLDRLAGGPRYQETQY

D: TRBD1
J: TRBJ2-2
V: TRBV2
CDR3: ASSEYRGNTGELF

D: -
J: TRBJ2-5
V: TRBV6-5
CDR3: ATSRPVRQETQY

D: TRBD2
J: TRBJ2-2
V: TRBV13
CDR3: ASQTSGTTGELF

D: -
J: TRBJ1-6
V: TRBV5-1
CDR3: ASSSNQGSPLH

D: TRBD1
J: TRBJ1-2
V: TRBV30
CDR3: AWSGGQGRYGYT

D: -
J: TRBJ2-7
V: TRBV29-1
CDR3: SVGAGEPGWNYEQY

D: -
J: TRBJ2-5
V: TRBV7-2
CDR3: ASSLLRTQY

D: -
J: TRBJ2-2
V: TRBV3-1/TRBV3-2
CDR3: ASSQESSSAGELF

D: -
J: TRBJ2-1
V: TRBV5-1
CDR3: ASSSAGYNEQF

D: -
J: TRBJ1-2
V: TRBV30
CDR3: AWTSLLTGSGYT

D: TRBD1
J: TRBJ2-1
V: TRBV27
CDR3: ASSPPRWGVRQGNEQF

D: TRBD1
J: TRBJ2-5
V: TRBV5-1
CDR3: ASSLAGDRGPLKETQY

D: -
J: TRBJ1-1
V: TRBV6-5
CDR3: ASSSQGGHTEAF

D: -
J: TRBJ2-2
V: TRBV19
CDR3: ASSTMGIDAGELF

D: TRBD2
J: TRBJ2-7
V: TRBV15
CDR3: ATSASTSGSYEQY

D: -
J: TRBJ1-1
V: TRBV6-6
CDR3: ASRRRDEAF

D: TRBD2
J: TRBJ2-5
V: TRBV6-5
CDR3: ASSRTSGRETQY

D: -
J: TRBJ1-2
V: TRBV19
CDR3: ASSTQGLDGYT